This T cell receptor (beta chain) appears in the sequencing data of a study of human T cells and chemical hapten exposure. In the study overall: Largely, small differences in pooled library volume made per-sample TCR yields vary. The study's findings and limits: The immune response of these alopecia patients might not match healthy individuals'.

Noted time point: patch test 1, 2 weeks after DPC sensitization. Treatment specified: therapeutic diphenylcyclopropenone sensitization with weekly scalp DPC. Separate cDNA molecules received unique molecular identifiers, which the library attached to them. TCRdb used MiXCR to reprocess the RACE reads, holding one entry per CDR3 protein. The data show under 120,000 distinct CDR3 sequences, about 10% seen once. As regards this clonotype: Its antigen remains unknown.

The germline V and J ends were trimmed by 2 bases and 4 bases, with 15 bases remaining between them. The CDR3 has 16 residues. Germline V gives CDR1 SEHNR, CDR2 FQNEAQ (reference sequence). The chain is built from TRBV7-9 and TRBJ1-3; D not certain. The receptor comes from a woman in her thirties or forties with alopecia areata. Some clones in this sample may be carry-over from other donors' samples. Sequenced material: whole blood, taken in connection with sensitization to the hapten diphenylcyclopropenone (DPC). CDR3 region: CASSLLAETRGNTIYF. The CDR3 DNA reads TGTGCCAGCAGCTTATTGGCCGAGACCAGGGGAAACACCATATATTTT. Full variable domain (outside the CDR3, taken from reference TRBV7-9 and TRBJ1-3): DTGVSQNPRHKITKRGQNVTFRCDPISEHNRLYWYRQTLGQGPEFLTYFQNEAQLEKSRLLSDRFSAERPKGSFSTLEIQRTEQGDSAMYLCASSLLAETRGNTIYFGEGSWLTVV.